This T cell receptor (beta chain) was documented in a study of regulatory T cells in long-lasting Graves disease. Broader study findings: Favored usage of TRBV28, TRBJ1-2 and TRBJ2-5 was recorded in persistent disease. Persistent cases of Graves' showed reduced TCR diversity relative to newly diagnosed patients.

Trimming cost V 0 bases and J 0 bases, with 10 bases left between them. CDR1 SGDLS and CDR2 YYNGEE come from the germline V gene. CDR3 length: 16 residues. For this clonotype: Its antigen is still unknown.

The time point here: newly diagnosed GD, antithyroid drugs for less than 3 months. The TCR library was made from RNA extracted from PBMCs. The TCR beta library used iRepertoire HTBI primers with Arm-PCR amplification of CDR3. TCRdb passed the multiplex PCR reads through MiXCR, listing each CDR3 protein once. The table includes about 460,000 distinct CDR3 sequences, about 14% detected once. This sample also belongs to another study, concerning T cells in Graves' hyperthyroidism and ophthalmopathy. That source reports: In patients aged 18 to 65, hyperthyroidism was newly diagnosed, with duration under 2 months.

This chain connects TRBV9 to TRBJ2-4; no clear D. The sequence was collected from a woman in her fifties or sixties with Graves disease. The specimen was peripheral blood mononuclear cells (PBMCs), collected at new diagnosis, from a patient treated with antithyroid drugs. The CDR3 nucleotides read TGTGCCAGCAGCGTAGGGACCAATCTAGCCAAAAACATTCAGTACTTC. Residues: CASSVGTNLAKNIQYF.